A single sample is the source of the 32 T cell receptor beta chains below, sequenced in a study of T cell repertoires in cytomegalovirus infection. TCRdb recomputed calls from the reads with MiXCR, one row per CDR3 protein. This sample has some 480,000 distinct CDR3 sequences, with 30% to 35% found just once. These receptors have no identified antigens. Sequencing used cultured PBMCs, obtained from culture after CMV antigen stimulation. The source of these receptors is a human donor in good health (CMV status not recorded). Some clones in this sample may be carry-over from other donors' samples.

The rearrangement links TRBV12-3 or TRBV12-4 to TRBJ2-7; D is uncertain. The CDR3 length is 14 residues. V was trimmed by 2 bases and J by 4 bases, leaving 12 bases between them. CDR3 in amino acids: CASSLSPTLYEQYV. The CDR3, as DNA: TGTGCCAGCAGTTTATCGCCGACCCTTTACGAGCAGTACGTC.

This clonotype showed up just a few times. The gene calls are TRBV7-9 and TRBJ2-1, with 7 bases fitting TRBD1. V shed 5 bases, J shed 12 bases, and the junction held 4 bases outside the gene matches. Looked up from germline, CDR1 is SEHNR and CDR2 is FQNEAQ (reference sequence). This CDR3 comprises 11 residues. Here the CDR3 DNA reads TGTGCCAGCAGCGGGGACAGAATGCAGTTCTTC. As protein: CASSGDRMQFF.

This clonotype was counted at least ten times. The chain has TRBV6-2 or TRBV6-3 and TRBJ2-5; no reliable D call. The ends were cut back, 2 bases at V and 2 bases at J, with 6 bases in the middle. Germline CDR1 reads MNHEY; CDR2 reads SVGEGT. The CDR3 is 13 residues long. CDR3: CASSYGRQETQYF. In DNA form, the CDR3 reads TGTGCCAGCAGTTACGGCAGACAAGAGACCCAGTACTTC.

V gene TRBV6-2 or TRBV6-3 combines with J gene TRBJ2-1, with TRBD2 identical over 11 bases. The germline V gene encodes CDR1 MNHEY and CDR2 SVGEGT. V trimming: 4 bases; J trimming: 4 bases; junction bases outside the gene matches: 6. The CDR3 totals 16 residues. In DNA form, the CDR3 reads TGTGCCAGCAGTTCGACTAGCGGGAATGGGTACAATGAGCAGTTCTTC. Translating it yields CASSSTSGNGYNEQFF.

The chain couples TRBV12-3 or TRBV12-4 to TRBJ2-1; 7 bases agree with TRBD2. After removal of 2 bases from V and 8 bases from J, the junction contained 6 bases not matched to a gene. There are 14 residues in the CDR3. Written as DNA, the CDR3 is TGTGCCAGCAGTTTAATAGCGGGTGGGGATGAGCAGTTCTTC. Translated, it gives CASSLIAGGDEQFF.

CDR3 residues: CASRLENTQYF. The CDR3 DNA sequence: TGTGCCAGTAGGTTGGAAAATACGCAGTATTTT. The V gene is TRBV19, the J gene TRBJ2-3; D is undetermined. The CDR3 contains 11 residues. Germline CDR1 is LNHDA and CDR2 is SQIVND (reference sequence). Trimming pared 6 bases from V and 7 bases from J, leaving 8 bases between.

The chain links TRBV28 to TRBJ2-7; possibly TRBD1 for D (5 bases). The V gene lost 5 bases and the J gene lost 0 bases, with 14 bases spanning the gap. The CDR3 has 15 amino acids. Germline loops: CDR1 MDHEN, CDR2 SYDVKM. Here the CDR3 reads CASSPQGWDSYEQYV. CDR3 DNA sequence: TGTGCCAGCAGTCCGCAGGGTTGGGACTCCTACGAGCAGTACGTC.

The genes are TRBV24-1 and TRBJ1-2, with a tentative D call TRBD1 (5 bases). The CDR3 totals 12 residues. Germline CDR1 and CDR2: KGHDR and SFDVKD. Between the trimmed V and J ends, which lost 9 bases and 2 bases, there was a span of 9 bases. The CDR3 DNA reads as TGTGCCACCGCTCAGGGAAACTATGGCTACACCTTC. It is translated as CATAQGNYGYTF.

The V and J genes are TRBV5-6 and TRBJ1-1; 7 bases are shared with TRBD1. V lost 4 bases, J lost 8 bases, and 14 bases stayed unmatched. The CDR3 contains 15 residues. Germline V gene sequence: CDR1 SGHDT, CDR2 YYEEEE. CDR3 region: CASSGTALAGGEAFF. In DNA form, the CDR3 reads TGTGCCAGCAGCGGGACAGCTTTAGCAGGCGGGGAAGCTTTCTTT.

V usage is TRBV19 and J usage is TRBJ1-2; 7 positions match TRBD1. V was clipped by 6 bases and J by 2 bases; unmatched bases: 12. CDR1 is LNHDA and CDR2 is SQIVND in the germline V gene (reference sequence). The CDR3 totals 16 residues. As DNA, the CDR3 is TGTGCCAGTAGCCAACAGGGGTCGGGGCAAAACTATGGCTACACCTTC. It translates to CASSQQGSGQNYGYTF.

The table lists this clonotype with a few counts. The rearrangement joins TRBV19 to TRBJ2-7; 7 bases are a match to TRBD1. Germline values: CDR1 LNHDA, CDR2 SQIVND (reference sequence). The CDR3 has 15 amino acids. V dropped 4 bases and J dropped 4; count of bases not matched to a gene: 10. In DNA form, the CDR3 reads TGTGCCAGTAGTACTTCCGGGACAGAACTTTACGAGCAGTACTTC. Translated: CASSTSGTELYEQYF.

This chain joins TRBV28 and TRBJ1-4, with D possibly matching TRBD1 (5 bases). This CDR3 has 17 amino acids. From germline, CDR1 is MDHEN and CDR2 SYDVKM. Between the trimmed V and J ends, which lost 5 bases and 7 bases, there was a span of 23 bases. The CDR3 sequence is CASSPTGVRGAGEKLFF. CDR3 coding DNA: TGTGCCAGCAGTCCCACCGGAGTGCGGGGCGCGGGTGAAAAACTGTTTTTT.

The chain joins TRBV6-1 to TRBJ2-3; 9 bases are a match to TRBD2. Germline CDR1 is MNHNS and CDR2 is SASEGT. V dropped 2 bases and J dropped 2; count of bases not matched to a gene: 8. The CDR3 totals 17 residues. The CDR3 DNA reads as TGTGCCAGCAGTGAAAGGACGGGCGGGAGGGTCACAGATACGCAGTATTTT. Translated, it gives CASSERTGGRVTDTQYF.

The chain employs TRBV4-1 and TRBJ1-3; no clear D gene. The CDR3 runs to 15 residues. The V and J ends lost 1 base and 1 base respectively, with 8 bases between them. CDR1 and CDR2 from the germline V gene are MGHRA and YSYEKL. The CDR3 sequence: CASSQVRPSGNTIYF. The CDR3 bases are TGCGCCAGCAGCCAAGTGAGGCCATCTGGAAACACCATATATTTT.

This clonotype occurred many times. The V gene is TRBV7-3, the J gene TRBJ1-5; a weak D match, TRBD1 (6 bases). The CDR3 length is 15 residues. Trimming shortened V by 6 bases and J by 0 bases, and 12 bases separated the two germline ends. Germline V CDR1 and CDR2: SGHTA, FQGTGA. The CDR3 bases are TGTGCCAGCAGTTCCGGACAGAATAGCAATCAGCCCCAGCATTTT. Its translation is CASSSGQNSNQPQHF. The complete variable domain, with remaining parts taken from reference TRBV7-3 and TRBJ1-5, reads GAGVSQTPSNKVTEKGKYVELRCDPISGHTALYWYRQSLGQGPEFLIYFQGTGAADDSGLPNDRFFAVRPEGSVSTLKIQRTERGDSAVYLCASSSGQNSNQPQHFGDGTRLSIL.

The genes are TRBV4-1 and TRBJ2-3; D unresolved. In germline, CDR1 is MGHRA, CDR2 YSYEKL. The V end lost 3 bases, the J end lost 2 bases, and 21 bases lay between the germline ends. The length of the CDR3 is 18 residues. The CDR3 reads CASSHPSRHSRDTDTQYF. The DNA for the CDR3 is TGCGCCAGCAGCCACCCTTCCCGACACTCAAGGGACACAGATACGCAGTATTTT.

This clonotype was observed many times. CDR3 nucleotides: TGTGCCAGCAGCTCGGCTGGCGGGGCCTACAATGAGCAGTTCTTC. This translates into CASSSAGGAYNEQFF. The genes are TRBV7-2 and TRBJ2-1; tentatively, D is TRBD2 (6 bases). The CDR3 has 15 amino acids. The V end lost 4 bases, the J end lost 2 bases, and 12 bases lay between the germline ends. The germline CDR1 and CDR2 sequences are SGHTA and FQGNSA.

The chain is built from TRBV27 and TRBJ1-4; the D gene is possibly TRBD1 (5 bases). Trimming removed 5 bases at V and 2 bases at J, with 12 bases between. CDR3 length: 15 residues. Germline loops: CDR1 MNHEY, CDR2 SMNVEV (reference sequence). CDR3 loop: CASSRGGYTNEKLFF. As DNA, the CDR3 is TGTGCCAGCAGTAGGGGCGGCTATACTAATGAAAAACTGTTTTTT.

This clonotype was observed many times. The V gene is TRBV7-8, the J gene TRBJ2-3; no firm D call. The CDR3 length is 12 residues. The ends were cut back, 5 bases at V and 4 bases at J, with 7 bases in the middle. CDR1 and CDR2 from the germline V gene are SGHVS and FQNEAQ. The CDR3 DNA reads TGTGCCAGCAGCCACATCCCAGATACGCAGTATTTT. It specifies CASSHIPDTQYF.

The V call is TRBV29-1, the J call TRBJ2-1; D gene uncertain. Germline-derived CDR1 and CDR2 are SQVTM and ANQGSEA. This CDR3 comprises 15 residues. Trimming removed 4 bases from V and 5 bases from J, with 18 bases in between. CDR3 sequence reads: CSVAHNSRRDNEQFF. The CDR3 DNA is TGCAGCGTTGCCCACAATTCGCGGCGAGACAATGAGCAGTTCTTC.

The rearrangement joins TRBV5-1 to TRBJ1-1, with D perhaps matching TRBD1 (6 bases). CDR3 size: 13 residues. The V and J ends lost 7 bases and 6 bases respectively, with 16 bases between them. Germline-derived CDR1 and CDR2 are SGHRS and YFSETQ. The CDR3 spells CASRFQGTPEAFF. In nucleotides, the CDR3 is TGCGCCAGCCGATTTCAGGGGACCCCTGAAGCTTTCTTT.

The CDR3 loop reads CASSLYIHQPQHF. As DNA, the CDR3 is TGTGCCAGCAGCTTATATATCCATCAGCCCCAGCATTTT. The chain combines TRBV7-2 with TRBJ1-5, with D uncertain. Trimming cost V 2 bases and J 5 bases, with 7 bases left between them. CDR1 and CDR2 (germline): SGHTA, FQGNSA. The CDR3 is 13 amino acids.

In its sample, this clonotype was seen a few times. The chain joins TRBV7-3 to TRBJ2-3; D not resolved. The CDR3 covers 16 residues. From germline, CDR1 is SGHTA and CDR2 FQGTGA. V lost 0 bases and J 0 bases, leaving 10 bases between the germline ends. The CDR3 reads CASSLTGLSSTDTQYF. The CDR3 DNA sequence: TGTGCCAGCAGCTTAACTGGGCTGAGTAGCACAGATACGCAGTATTTT.

The chain carries TRBV6-5 and TRBJ2-2; D gene unclear. The length of the CDR3 is 13 residues. CDR1 and CDR2 (germline): MNHEY, SVGAGI. Trimming removed 7 bases from V and 6 bases from J, with 12 bases in between. DNA for the CDR3: TGTGCCAGCACCAGAGAGCTGGCCGGGGAGCTGTTTTTT. This translates into CASTRELAGELFF.

This clonotype was picked up a small number of times. In DNA form, the CDR3 reads TGTGCCAGCAGCGTCCCGGGGGGGGACGGGCAGTACGTC. Protein sequence: CASSVPGGDGQYV. The chain joins TRBV5-4 to TRBJ2-7, with 8 bases aligning to TRBD2. This CDR3 is 13 amino acids long. Germline V gene data show CDR1 as SGHNT and CDR2 as YYREEE (reference sequence). V trimming: 4 bases; J trimming: 9 bases; junction bases outside the gene matches: 9.

A single count supports this clonotype. V and J are TRBV6-2 or TRBV6-3 and TRBJ2-7; 9 bases map to TRBD1. Trimming cost V 6 bases and J 4 bases; bases outside gene matches: 10. The CDR3 runs 15 residues. Germline lookup yields CDR1 MNHEY and CDR2 SVGEGT. The CDR3 is CASSRTPGQGYEQYF. CDR3 nucleotides: TGTGCCAGCAGCCGTACCCCGGGACAGGGATACGAGCAGTACTTC.

The rearrangement joins TRBV28 to TRBJ2-3; D perhaps matches TRBD2 (5 bases). Germline assignment: CDR1 MDHEN and CDR2 SYDVKM. The CDR3 spans 17 residues. Deletions cut 3 bases from V and 3 bases from J, with 19 bases between. CDR3 protein: CASSFTGIDVTTDTQYF. DNA for the CDR3: TGTGCCAGCAGTTTTACGGGGATTGATGTGACGACAGATACGCAGTATTTT.

This clonotype appeared a few times. V usage is TRBV29-1 and J usage is TRBJ2-5; TRBD1 matches 7 bases. V gave up 7 bases and J gave up 1 base; unmatched junction bases: 15. This CDR3 has 16 residues. Per the germline V gene, CDR1 is SQVTM and CDR2 is ANQGSEA. The CDR3 DNA is TGCAGCGCTAAGGGGGCCTTCTCTGGCCGCCAAGAGACCCAGTACTTC. This codes for CSAKGAFSGRQETQYF.

This chain joins TRBV4-1 and TRBJ2-3, with TRBD1 matching 8 bases. With 3 bases clipped from V and 3 bases from J, the junction kept 11 bases outside the gene matches. Looked up from germline, CDR1 is MGHRA and CDR2 is YSYEKL. CDR3 size: 17 residues. The CDR3: CASSHAGRTGRTDTQYF. The CDR3 DNA reads as TGCGCCAGCAGCCATGCCGGACGGACAGGGAGGACAGATACGCAGTATTTT.

This clonotype was recorded a few times. The chain is built from TRBV19 and TRBJ2-5; D is undetermined. V was trimmed by 3 bases and J by 5 bases, leaving 13 bases between them. The CDR3 spans 14 residues. CDR1 and CDR2 (germline): LNHDA, SQIVND (reference sequence). CDR3 protein: CASSILDRGETQYF. In DNA form, the CDR3 reads TGTGCCAGTAGTATCCTTGACCGTGGGGAGACCCAGTACTTC. The whole variable domain, remainder taken from reference TRBV19 and TRBJ2-5, is DGGITQSPKYLFRKEGQNVTLSCEQNLNHDAMYWYRQDPGQGLRLIYYSQIVNDFQKGDIAEGYSVSREKKESFPLTVTSAQKNPTAFYLCASSILDRGETQYFGPGTRLLVL.

The chain is built from TRBV5-1 and TRBJ1-3, with 8 nucleotides matching TRBD1. With 0 bases clipped from V and 1 base from J, the junction kept 3 bases outside the gene matches. The germline V gene has CDR1 SGHRS and CDR2 YFSETQ. The CDR3 length is 16 residues. In DNA form, the CDR3 reads TGCGCCAGCAGCTTGGAGCAGGGGGCTTCTGGAAACACCATATATTTT. Its protein is CASSLEQGASGNTIYF. Full variable domain (rest looked up from reference TRBV5-1 and TRBJ1-3): KAGVTQTPRYLIKTRGQQVTLSCSPISGHRSVSWYQQTPGQGLQFLFEYFSETQRNKGNFPGRFSGRQFSNSRSEMNVSTLELGDSALYLCASSLEQGASGNTIYFGEGSWLTVV.

This clonotype was observed a few times. The chain has TRBV12-3 or TRBV12-4 and TRBJ2-7, with 11 bases lining up with TRBD1. Trimming cost V 6 bases and J 3 bases; bases outside gene matches: 4. The CDR3 has 14 amino acids. CDR3 sequence reads: CASSRGQGDYEQYF. CDR3 DNA sequence: TGTGCCAGCAGCCGGGGACAGGGGGACTACGAGCAGTACTTC.